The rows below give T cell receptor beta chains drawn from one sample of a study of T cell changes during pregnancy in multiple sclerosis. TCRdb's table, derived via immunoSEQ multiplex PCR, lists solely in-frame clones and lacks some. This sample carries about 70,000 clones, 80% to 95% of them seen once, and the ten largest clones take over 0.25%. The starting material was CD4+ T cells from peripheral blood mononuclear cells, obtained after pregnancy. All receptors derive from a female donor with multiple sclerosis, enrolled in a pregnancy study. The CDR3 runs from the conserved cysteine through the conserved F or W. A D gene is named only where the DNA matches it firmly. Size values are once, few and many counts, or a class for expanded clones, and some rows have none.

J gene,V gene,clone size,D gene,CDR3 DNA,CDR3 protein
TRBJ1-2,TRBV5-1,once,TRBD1,TGCGCCAGCAGCAAGGGACAGGGGGCTAACTATGGCTACACCTTC,CASSKGQGANYGYTF
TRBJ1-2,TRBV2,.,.,TGTGCCAGCAGTGGGGTCCAGGGCTCAAACTATGGCTACACCTTC,CASSGVQGSNYGYTF
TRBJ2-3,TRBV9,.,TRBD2,TGTGCCAGCAGCGTATCCGGGACTAGCGGGAGGTTTAGCACAGATACGCAGTATTTT,CASSVSGTSGRFSTDTQYF
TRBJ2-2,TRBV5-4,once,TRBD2,TGTGCCAGCAGCTTCGAGCGGGGAAGAGGGGCCGGGGAGCTGTTTTTT,CASSFERGRGAGELFF
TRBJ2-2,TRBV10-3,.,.,TGTGCCACCGGACTCGGCGGGACGGACACCGGGGAGCTGTTTTTT,CATGLGGTDTGELFF
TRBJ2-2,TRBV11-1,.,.,TGTGCCAGCAGCTTTAATCATTTTATCGGGAGCACCGGGGAGCTGTTTTTT,CASSFNHFIGSTGELFF
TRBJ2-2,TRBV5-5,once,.,TGTGCCAGCAGCTTGCAGGGACAGAACACCGGGGAGCTGTTTTTT,CASSLQGQNTGELFF
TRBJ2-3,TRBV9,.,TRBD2,TGTGCCAGCAGCGAGAGGGGGACTAGCGGGAGAACAGATACGCAGTATTTT,CASSERGTSGRTDTQYF
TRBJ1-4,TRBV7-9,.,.,TGTGCCAGCAGCTCTCTTACTGGTGAAAAACTGTTTTTT,CASSSLTGEKLFF
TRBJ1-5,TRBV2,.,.,TGTGCCAGCAGCGCAGACTTTGGAACAGGGACAAGATCGGAACAGCCCCAGCATTTT,CASSADFGTGTRSEQPQHF
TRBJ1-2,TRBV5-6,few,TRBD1,TGTGCCAGCAGCTTAGGACAGGGACCCTATGGCTACACCTTC,CASSLGQGPYGYTF
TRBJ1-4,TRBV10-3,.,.,TGTGCCATCAGTGAGTCGACCGGACGGCAGGGAGGGGAAAAACTGTTTTTT,CAISESTGRQGGEKLFF
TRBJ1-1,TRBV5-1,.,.,TGCGCCAGCAGCTTCCGACAGCCGGCCCTCTCGAACACTGAAGCTTTCTTT,CASSFRQPALSNTEAFF
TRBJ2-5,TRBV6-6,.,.,TGTGCCAGCAGTCCCCCCGGGGCAGGGGTAGAAGAGACCCAGTACTTC,CASSPPGAGVEETQYF
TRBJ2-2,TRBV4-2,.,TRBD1,TGTGCCAGCAGCCAGTTCCGAGGGACAGGGGACAGGGAGCTGTTTTTT,CASSQFRGTGDRELFF
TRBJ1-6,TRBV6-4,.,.,TGTGCCAGCACAAAACTGAATTCACCCCTCCACTTT,CASTKLNSPLHF
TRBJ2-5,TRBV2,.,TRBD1,TGTGCCAGCAGTGAAGGGACAGGGGGGACGAGGGAGACCCAGTACTTC,CASSEGTGGTRETQYF
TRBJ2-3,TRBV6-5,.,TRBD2,TGTGCCAGCAGTCGCTCGGAACGGGAGGACTATACGCAGTATTTT,CASSRSEREDYTQYF
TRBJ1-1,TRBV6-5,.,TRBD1,TGTGCCAGCAGTGACTTGGGACAGGGGAACACTGAAGCTTTCTTT,CASSDLGQGNTEAFF
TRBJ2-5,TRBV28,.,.,.,CASSSSTRSWETQYF
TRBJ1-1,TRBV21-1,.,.,TGTCAAGGAAGTGCGCAGGGGGCTAACACTGAAGCTTTCTTT,CQGSAQGANTEAFF
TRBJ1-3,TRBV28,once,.,TGTGCCAGCAGTGGAAGCCGGGACAACTTAGGAAACACCATATATTTT,CASSGSRDNLGNTIYF
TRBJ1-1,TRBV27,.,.,TGTGCCAGCAGTTTACAGCCCGACAGGTTCAGGAGCACTGAAGCTTTCTTT,CASSLQPDRFRSTEAFF
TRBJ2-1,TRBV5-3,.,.,TGTGCCAGAAGAGCTACAGGGGAGCAGTTCTTC,CARRATGEQFF
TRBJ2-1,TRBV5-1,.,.,TGCGCCAGCAGCTTCGAGGCGGCCTACAATGAGCAGTTCTTC,CASSFEAAYNEQFF
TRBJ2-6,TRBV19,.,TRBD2,TGTGCCAGTAGTAACCTAGCGGGGGGATCGGGGGCCAACGTCCTGACTTTC,CASSNLAGGSGANVLTF
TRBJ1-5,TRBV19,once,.,TGTGCCAGTAGTATAAGCCAGGGTGGCAATCAGCCCCAGCATTTT,CASSISQGGNQPQHF
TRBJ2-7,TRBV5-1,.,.,TGCGCCAGCAGCTCCGGGGGACAGAAAGACTACGAGCAGTACTTC,CASSSGGQKDYEQYF
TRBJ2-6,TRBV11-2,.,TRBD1,TGTGCCAGCAGCTGGGACAGGGGGTCCATCTCTGGGGCCAACGTCCTGACTTTC,CASSWDRGSISGANVLTF
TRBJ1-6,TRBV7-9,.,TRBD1,TGTGCCAGCAGCCCTCTGGGGACAGGGGAGGGTCCCCTCCACTTT,CASSPLGTGEGPLHF
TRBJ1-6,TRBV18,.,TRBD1,TGTGCCAGCTCACATGGACAGGATAATTCACCCCTCCACTTT,CASSHGQDNSPLHF
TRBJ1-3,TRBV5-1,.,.,TGCGCCAGCAGCAGACAGTCTGGAAACACCATATATTTT,CASSRQSGNTIYF
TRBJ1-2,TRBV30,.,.,TGTGCCTGGACAGCGACAGCTAACTATGGCTACACCTTC,CAWTATANYGYTF
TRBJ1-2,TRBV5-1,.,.,TGCGCCAGCAGCCGCTTCTCAGGGGCTCGTGGCTACACCTTC,CASSRFSGARGYTF
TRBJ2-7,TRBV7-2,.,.,TGTGCCAGCAGCAAGCGGTCCCAGGGAGGACTGGACGCCTACGAGCAGTACTTC,CASSKRSQGGLDAYEQYF
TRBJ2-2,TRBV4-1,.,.,TGCGCCAGCAGCCCCCAGACCAGCAGGGGCACCGGGGAGCTGTTTTTT,CASSPQTSRGTGELFF
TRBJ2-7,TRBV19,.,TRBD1,TGTGCCAGTAGTTCCCAGGGGGCCTACGAGCAGTACTTC,CASSSQGAYEQYF
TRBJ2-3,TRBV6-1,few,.,TGTGCCAGCAGAAGACAGACAGATACGCAGTATTTT,CASRRQTDTQYF
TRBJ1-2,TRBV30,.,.,TGTGCCTGGACGACCCTCTGGGGCTCCTATGGCTACACCTTC,CAWTTLWGSYGYTF
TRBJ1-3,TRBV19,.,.,TGTGCCAGCGGAAAGACAGGTTCTGGAAACACCATATATTTT,CASGKTGSGNTIYF
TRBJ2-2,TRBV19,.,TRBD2,TGTGCCAGTAGGTCCAAGGCTAGCGGGGGGGCGACCGGGGAGCTGTTTTTT,CASRSKASGGATGELFF
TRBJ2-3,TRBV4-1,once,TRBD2,TGCGCCAGCAGCCTAGGGGTAGAGGCGGGGGGGCTCACAGATACGCAGTATTTT,CASSLGVEAGGLTDTQYF
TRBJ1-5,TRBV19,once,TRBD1,TGTGCCAGTAGTATGGGGACAGGGGGCAATCAGCCCCAGCATTTT,CASSMGTGGNQPQHF
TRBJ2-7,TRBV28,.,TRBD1,TGTGCCAGCAGCTCCGGCTCAGGGGGCTACGAGCAGTACTTC,CASSSGSGGYEQYF
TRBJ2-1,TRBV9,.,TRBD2,TGTGCCAGCAGCGCCAGGACTAGCGGGAGAGGTGAGCAGTTCTTC,CASSARTSGRGEQFF
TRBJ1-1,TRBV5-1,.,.,TGCGCCAGCAGCTTGGGGTCAGACACTGAAGCTTTCTTT,CASSLGSDTEAFF